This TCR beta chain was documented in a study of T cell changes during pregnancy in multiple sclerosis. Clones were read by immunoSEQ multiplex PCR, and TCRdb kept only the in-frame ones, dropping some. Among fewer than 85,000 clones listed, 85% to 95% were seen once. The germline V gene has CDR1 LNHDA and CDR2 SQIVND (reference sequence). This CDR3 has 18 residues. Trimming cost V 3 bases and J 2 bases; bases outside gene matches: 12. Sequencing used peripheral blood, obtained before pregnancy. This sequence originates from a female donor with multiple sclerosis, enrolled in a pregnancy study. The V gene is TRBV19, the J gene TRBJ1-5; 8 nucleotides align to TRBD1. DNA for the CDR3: TGTGCCAGTAGTATCGGGGCAGGGGGCATGGGGGGCAATCAGCCCCAGCATTTT. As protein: CASSIGAGGMGGNQPQHF. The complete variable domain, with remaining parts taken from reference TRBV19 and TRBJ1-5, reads DGGITQSPKYLFRKEGQNVTLSCEQNLNHDAMYWYRQDPGQGLRLIYYSQIVNDFQKGDIAEGYSVSREKKESFPLTVTSAQKNPTAFYLCASSIGAGGMGGNQPQHFGDGTRLSIL.